This TCR beta chain was sequenced during a study of post-analysis software for immune sequencing data. Study as a whole: Patients had relapsing-remitting, secondary progressive or progressive-relapsing multiple sclerosis; some lacked subtype. Study observations and caveats: Those samples that were prepared in the same batch co-clustered strongly by F measure. Multiple sclerosis patients showed significantly lower normalized Chao1 diversity than controls did. The five TRBV segments detected at higher frequency in patients than in controls included TRBV5-6, TRBV5-1 and TRBV20-1.

With regard to this clonotype: Its antigen is unknown.

TCR beta libraries were prepared from cDNA with unique molecular identifiers. Starting from around 1 to 10 million T cells, the study yielded hundreds of thousands of cDNA molecules. TCRdb re-derived calls from the PCR reads in MiXCR, one entry per CDR3 protein. The sample shows 500,000 to 600,000 distinct CDR3 sequences, about 40% of them seen only once. CDR1 and CDR2 (germline): LGHDT, YNNKEL (reference sequence). Unmatched junction bases numbered 4, after V lost 4 bases and J lost 0 bases. The CDR3 spans 17 residues. This TCR came from a girl aged 10-17 years with multiple sclerosis. Sequencing input: blood. The chain links TRBV3-1 to TRBJ2-1; TRBD2 aligns across 12 bases. CDR3 in amino acids: CASSLPSGRVSYNEQFF. The CDR3 nucleotides read TGTGCCAGCAGCCTTCCTAGCGGGAGGGTCTCCTACAATGAGCAGTTCTTC.